Only a few counts were recorded for the clone carrying this T cell receptor beta chain. Its target is not known. TCRdb reanalysed the RT-PCR reads using MiXCR and keeps one entry per CDR3 protein. The sample holds 450,000 to 550,000 distinct CDR3 sequences, 25% seen once. The data are from a study of response to subunit inactivated influenza vaccine. Whole-study results and caveats: Authors suggested seasonal influenza vaccinations each recruit few new T cells.

This CDR3 spans 13 amino acids. Trimming took off 6 bases at V and 5 bases at J, with 16 bases between the two ends. The germline V gene has CDR1 SQVTM and CDR2 ANQGSEA. The sample in question was CD4+ T cells sorted from PBMCs, obtained 5 days after vaccination. The V call is TRBV29-1, the J call TRBJ2-5; no clear D gene. This TCR came from a man aged 45-60 years who received an inactivated influenza vaccine. CDR3 DNA sequence: TGCAGCGTGGGTCCCGCCTTGGGGGAGACCCAGTACTTC. It codes for CSVGPALGETQYF.